Below are 25 T cell receptor beta chains sequenced from a single sample in a study of CD8 T cells in Susac syndrome. Random hexamers served to reverse transcribe roughly 0.5 to 1 ug RNA. TCRdb redid the calling of the immunoSEQ multiplex PCR reads with MiXCR, one entry per CDR3 protein. Here the sample spans around 110,000 distinct CDR3 sequences, roughly 94% being singletons. Sequenced sample: CD8+ T cells from PBMCs. The receptors originated from a human donor with Susac syndrome.

The sample holds a few counts of this clonotype. The chain couples TRBV9 to TRBJ1-1; tentative D call: TRBD1 (5 bases). The CDR3 spans 14 residues. V was pared by 4 bases and J by 4 bases, with 14 bases between. Germline-derived CDR1 and CDR2 are SGDLS and YYNGEE. CDR3 nucleotides: TGTGCCAGCAGCTCGGGGACCGGAGGCACTGAAGCTTTCTTT. Residues: CASSSGTGGTEAFF.

The CDR3 DNA reads as TGCAGTGGAGGGGTCGGGACAAACACTGAAGCTTTCTTT. Protein product: CSGGVGTNTEAFF. V is TRBV20-1 and J is TRBJ1-1; a weak D match, TRBD1 (6 bases). There are 13 residues in the CDR3. Germline-derived CDR1 and CDR2 are DFQATT and SNEGSKA (reference sequence). The V gene lost 7 bases and the J gene lost 2 bases, with 14 bases spanning the gap.

This clonotype has just one count. This sequence joins TRBV20-1 and TRBJ1-6; no definite D call. V was shortened by 1 base and J by 0 bases, with 16 bases between the two germline ends. CDR3 length equals 18 residues. Germline CDR1 is DFQATT and CDR2 is SNEGSKA (reference sequence). CDR3 coding DNA: TGCAGTGCTAGAGTCGCGACGCTGGATAGCTCCTATAATTCACCCCTCCACTTT. This sequence encodes CSARVATLDSSYNSPLHF.

V and J are TRBV27 and TRBJ2-7; 10 bases are shared with TRBD2. This CDR3 is built from 14 residues. CDR1 MNHEY and CDR2 SMNVEV come from the germline V gene (reference sequence). J lost 6 bases, V lost 3 bases, and 5 bases had no gene match. CDR3: CASSLTSGPFEQYF. CDR3 sequence (DNA): TGTGCCAGCAGTTTGACTAGCGGGCCATTCGAGCAGTACTTC.

In the case of this clonotype: The junction departs from the called germline gene at one end, perhaps through a read error. The gene calls are TRBV7-2 and TRBJ2-4, with D perhaps being TRBD1 or TRBD2 (6 bases each). CDR3 length equals 13 residues. Germline values: CDR1 SGHTA, CDR2 FQGNSA. In DNA form, the CDR3 reads TGTGCCAGCAGCTTAGCGTGGGGGGCCTCCCCAAACTTC. This translates into CASSLAWGASPNF.

V usage is TRBV7-9 and J usage is TRBJ2-5, with 8 bases matching TRBD2. The length of the CDR3 is 16 residues. The germline V gene has CDR1 SEHNR and CDR2 FQNEAQ (reference sequence). V was clipped by 4 bases and J by 1 base; unmatched bases: 8. DNA of the CDR3: TGTGCCAGCAGCTCGATCCTCCTAGCGGGCCAAGAGACCCAGTACTTC. This translates into CASSSILLAGQETQYF.

The chain recombines TRBV6-6 with TRBJ1-5, with D uncertain. V was clipped by 2 bases and J by 1 base, with 6 bases between them. Germline assignment: CDR1 MNHNY and CDR2 SVGAGI (reference sequence). The CDR3 has 14 amino acids. CDR3 sequence (DNA): TGTGCCAGCAGTTACGGCGGGAGCAATCAGCCCCAGCATTTT. Its protein is CASSYGGSNQPQHF.

V usage is TRBV12-3 or TRBV12-4 and J usage is TRBJ2-5; TRBD2 aligns across 15 bases. CDR3 length equals 16 residues. V lost 3 bases and J lost 3; bases outside the gene matches: 2. The CDR3 here is CASSFWTSGGEETQYF. The CDR3 nucleotides read TGTGCCAGCAGTTTCTGGACTAGCGGGGGGGAAGAGACCCAGTACTTC.

CDR3 DNA sequence: TGTGCCAGCACCTCGGTGACAGGGGCGTATGGCTACACCTTC. Protein sequence: CASTSVTGAYGYTF. V gene TRBV27 combines with J gene TRBJ1-2; TRBD1 agrees at 8 bases. The trim removed 7 bases at V and 5 bases at J, leaving 9 bases unmatched. Germline-derived CDR1 and CDR2 are MNHEY and SMNVEV (reference sequence). The CDR3 sequence is 14 residues long.

V gene TRBV7-9 combines with J gene TRBJ2-7, with 14 positions matching TRBD2. The CDR3 loop spans 16 amino acids. Germline V gives CDR1 SEHNR, CDR2 FQNEAQ (reference sequence). The V gene end was trimmed by 4 bases and the J gene end by 5 bases; junction bases not matched to a gene: 7. The CDR3 is CASSSEPGLAGDEQYF. The CDR3 region has the DNA TGTGCCAGCAGCTCTGAACCGGGACTAGCGGGGGACGAGCAGTACTTC.

This clonotype came up once. Here the CDR3 DNA reads TGTGCCAGCAGCCCCGGGGACTCCACAGATACGCAGTATTTT. Protein sequence: CASSPGDSTDTQYF. The chain recombines TRBV11-2 with TRBJ2-3; D perhaps matches TRBD2 (6 bases). The length of the CDR3 is 14 residues. Germline values: CDR1 SGHAT, CDR2 FQNNGV. V was cut by 5 bases and J by 2 bases, with 11 bases left in between.

CDR3 DNA sequence: TGCAGCGTTGAAGGGAGGGGGGATAAGAACACCGGGGAGCTGTTTTTT. It specifies CSVEGRGDKNTGELFF. This chain uses TRBV29-1 with TRBJ2-2; D could derive from TRBD1 or TRBD2 (6 bases each). Germline CDR1 SQVTM, CDR2 ANQGSEA. This CDR3 region has 16 residues. Trimming pared 1 base from V and 1 base from J, leaving 13 bases between.

The chain couples TRBV3-1 to TRBJ1-1; D possibly corresponds to TRBD1 (5 bases). V was pared by 5 bases and J by 4 bases, with 26 bases between. CDR1 and CDR2 (germline): LGHDT, YNNKEL (reference sequence). The CDR3 is 18 amino acids. The CDR3 nucleotides are TGTGCCAGCAGCGCAGCACCAGGGACTTTGGAGGCCCTCACTGAAGCTTTCTTT. This codes for CASSAAPGTLEALTEAFF.

This chain connects TRBV2 to TRBJ2-1; D gene uncertain. CDR1 and CDR2 from the germline V gene are SNHLY and FYNNEI. V was clipped by 6 bases and J by 3 bases, with 12 bases between them. The CDR3 totals 14 residues. Here the CDR3 reads CASSEDHFYNEQFF. The CDR3, as DNA: TGTGCCAGCAGCGAGGACCACTTCTACAATGAGCAGTTCTTC. Variable domain in full (rest from reference TRBV2 and TRBJ2-1): EPEVTQTPSHQVTQMGQEVILRCVPISNHLYFYWYRQILGQKVEFLVSFYNNEISEKSEIFDDQFSVERPDGSNFTLKIRSTKLEDSAMYFCASSEDHFYNEQFFGPGTRLTVL.

The rearrangement uses TRBV15 and TRBJ2-7, with TRBD1 as a possible D gene (6 bases). CDR3 size: 14 residues. Trimming took 3 bases from V and 6 from J, leaving 15 bases between them. Germline CDR1 LNHNV, CDR2 YYDKDF (reference sequence). CDR3 in DNA: TGTGCCACCAGCAGGGCCGGGACACGGGCCGAGCAGTACTTC. It is translated as CATSRAGTRAEQYF.

The chain combines TRBV4-3 with TRBJ2-7, with a weak D call TRBD1 (6 bases). The CDR3 runs to 14 residues. The germline V gene has CDR1 LGHNA and CDR2 YSLEER. The V end lost 0 bases, the J end lost 2 bases, and 8 bases lay between the germline ends. The CDR3 sequence: CASSQEGAAYEQYF. The CDR3 DNA sequence: TGCGCCAGCAGCCAAGAGGGGGCTGCCTACGAGCAGTACTTC.

The rearrangement links TRBV15 to TRBJ2-7, with D uncertain. There are 14 residues in the CDR3. Per germline, CDR1 LNHNV and CDR2 YYDKDF (reference sequence). V was cut by 0 bases and J by 0 bases, with 6 bases left in between. The CDR3 nucleotides read TGTGCCACCAGCAGAGACAGGAGCTCCTACGAGCAGTACTTC. It specifies CATSRDRSSYEQYF.

The CDR3 spells CASKQGPLSNQPQHF. As DNA, the CDR3 is TGTGCCAGCAAGCAGGGGCCCCTTAGCAATCAGCCCCAGCATTTT. The V call is TRBV6-1, the J call TRBJ1-5; tentative D call: TRBD1 (6 bases). This CDR3 region has 15 residues. Looked up from germline, CDR1 is MNHNS and CDR2 is SASEGT. V lost 7 bases and J 0 bases, leaving 13 bases between the germline ends.

This rearrangement joins TRBV15 to TRBJ2-2; D possibly corresponds to TRBD1 (6 bases). V gave up 4 bases and J gave up 0 bases, with 9 bases separating them. Per germline, CDR1 LNHNV and CDR2 YYDKDF (reference sequence). This CDR3 has 15 residues. For the CDR3, the DNA is TGTGCCACCAGCACAGGGGCCCCGAACACCGGGGAGCTGTTTTTT. Protein product: CATSTGAPNTGELFF. Looking up the rest from reference TRBV15 and TRBJ2-2 gives the full variable domain: DAMVIQNPRYQVTQFGKPVTLSCSQTLNHNVMYWYQQKSSQAPKLLFHYYDKDFNNEADTPDNFQSRRPNTSFCFLDIRSPGLGDTAMYLCATSTGAPNTGELFFGEGSRLTVL.

The V call is TRBV20-1, the J call TRBJ2-7, with D unclear. Trimming removed 5 bases at V and 2 bases at J, with 13 bases between. This CDR3 is built from 13 residues. CDR1 and CDR2 from the germline V gene are DFQATT and SNEGSKA (reference sequence). CDR3 nucleotides: TGCAGTGCTTCCGGCGTAGAGGCCTACGAGCAGTACTTC. This encodes CSASGVEAYEQYF.

V and J are TRBV20-1 and TRBJ2-2; 7 bases are shared with TRBD2. After removal of 3 bases from V and 3 bases from J, the junction contained 1 base not matched to a gene. This CDR3 comprises 13 residues. CDR1 and CDR2 (germline): DFQATT, SNEGSKA (reference sequence). The CDR3 region has the DNA TGCAGTGCTAGGGGGGGGGACACCGGGGAGCTGTTTTTT. Translating it yields CSARGGDTGELFF.

This clonotype occurred once. The chain links TRBV2 to TRBJ1-1; D ambiguous. The CDR3 covers 12 residues. V was shortened by 2 bases and J by 3 bases, with 4 bases between the two germline ends. Germline V CDR1 and CDR2: SNHLY, FYNNEI. In nucleotides, the CDR3 is TGTGCCAGCAGTGAAAGGCACACTGAAGCTTTCTTT. Its protein product is CASSERHTEAFF.

The rearrangement joins TRBV12-3 or TRBV12-4 to TRBJ1-2; 9 bases line up with TRBD1. The CDR3 length is 14 residues. V gave up 5 bases and J gave up 9 bases; unmatched junction bases: 10. The CDR3 nucleotides are TGTGCCAGCAGTCCCACAGGGGGCGCAGACCGCTACACCTTC. Its translation is CASSPTGGADRYTF.

The chain has TRBV15 and TRBJ1-2; D gene unclear. Deletions cut 0 bases from V and 2 bases from J, with 10 bases between. Germline CDR1 reads LNHNV; CDR2 reads YYDKDF (reference sequence). The CDR3 consists of 15 residues. The CDR3 here is CATSRERATNYGYTF. The CDR3 coding sequence is TGTGCCACCAGCAGAGAGCGGGCTACGAACTATGGCTACACCTTC.

V is TRBV7-9 and J is TRBJ2-7; 9 bases map to TRBD1. J was trimmed by 2 bases and V by 4 bases; bases with no gene match: 6. Germline CDR1 and CDR2: SEHNR and FQNEAQ (reference sequence). This CDR3 contains 15 residues. CDR3 loop: CASSSGTGRTYEQYF. The CDR3 DNA reads TGTGCCAGCAGCTCCGGGACAGGGAGGACCTACGAGCAGTACTTC.